These T cell receptor beta chains were read from a single sample in a study of CD8 T cells in Susac syndrome. Via MiXCR, TCRdb re-called the immunoSEQ multiplex PCR reads, giving one row per CDR3 protein. Counted here are 100,000 to 150,000 distinct CDR3 sequences, roughly 92% occurring once; the ten biggest clones make up approximately 0.1%. Sequencing was carried out using CD4+ T cells from PBMCs. The receptors shown here come from a human donor in good health. CDR3s include the opening cysteine and the closing phenylalanine or tryptophan. D genes are given only for firm matches. Clone sizes are given selectively: once, few, many, or a class where the clone is expanded.

D gene,clone size,J gene,V gene,CDR3 protein,CDR3 DNA
-,once,TRBJ1-1,TRBV7-9,CASSYQANTEAFF,TGTGCCAGCAGCTACCAGGCGAACACTGAAGCTTTCTTT
-,-,TRBJ1-1,TRBV28,CASSPGTDPEAFF,TGTGCCAGCAGCCCCGGGACCGACCCCGAAGCTTTCTTT
TRBD1,-,TRBJ1-5,TRBV19,CASSRASGGQRNQPQHF,TGTGCCAGTAGTAGAGCATCAGGGGGGCAACGCAATCAGCCCCAGCATTTT
-,few,TRBJ1-1,TRBV7-9,CASSLDMNTEAFF,TGTGCCAGCAGCTTAGATATGAACACTGAAGCTTTCTTT
-,-,TRBJ2-7,TRBV30,CAQKEGPSYEQYF,TGTGCACAAAAGGAAGGCCCCTCATACGAGCAGTACTTC
-,-,TRBJ2-3,TRBV5-1,CASSPQGQLTDTQYF,TGCGCCAGCAGCCCCCAGGGGCAGCTCACAGATACGCAGTATTTT
-,-,TRBJ2-2,TRBV12-3/TRBV12-4,CASSTSGTNTGELFF,TGTGCCAGCAGTACGAGCGGGACAAACACCGGGGAGCTGTTTTTT
-,-,TRBJ2-1,TRBV3-1,CASRRDGDNEQFF,TGTGCCAGCAGAAGGGACGGAGACAATGAGCAGTTCTTC
-,-,TRBJ2-2,TRBV19,CASSIGGTGSGELFF,TGTGCCAGTAGTATCGGGGGTACCGGCTCCGGGGAGCTGTTTTTT
TRBD2,-,TRBJ2-5,TRBV2,CASSGTSGTQETQYF,TGTGCCAGCAGCGGGACTAGCGGGACCCAAGAGACCCAGTACTTC
TRBD2,-,TRBJ2-3,TRBV6-1,CATYRGSGSHDTQYF,TGTGCTACCTACCGTGGCAGCGGGAGTCACGATACGCAGTATTTT
-,-,TRBJ2-7,TRBV12-3/TRBV12-4,CASSAGAEGGPYEQYF,TGTGCCAGCAGTGCGGGGGCGGAGGGGGGTCCCTACGAGCAGTACTTC
TRBD1,-,TRBJ2-3,TRBV12-3/TRBV12-4,CASSTGGAYSSTDTQYF,TGTGCCAGCAGTACAGGGGGCGCCTATTCTAGCACAGATACGCAGTATTTT
-,-,TRBJ1-1,TRBV6-5,CATVAGHTEAFF,TGTGCCACAGTGGCCGGGCACACTGAAGCTTTCTTT
-,-,TRBJ1-1,TRBV4-2,CASSQVPDLNTEAFF,TGTGCCAGCAGCCAAGTACCAGACCTAAACACTGAAGCTTTCTTT
-,once,TRBJ2-7,TRBV18,CASSPPGHVNYEQYF,TGTGCCAGCTCACCACCGGGACACGTTAACTACGAGCAGTACTTC
TRBD2,-,TRBJ2-1,TRBV7-9,CASSLGLAGVSYNEQFF,TGTGCCAGCAGCTTAGGACTAGCGGGAGTCTCCTACAATGAGCAGTTCTTC
TRBD1,-,TRBJ2-7,TRBV4-2,CASSLAVTTGGDYEQYF,TGTGCCAGCAGCCTTGCCGTAACTACAGGGGGTGACTACGAGCAGTACTTC
-,-,TRBJ1-2,TRBV14,CASSQGAANYGYTF,TGTGCCAGCAGCCAAGGGGCAGCTAACTATGGCTACACCTTC
-,-,TRBJ2-7,TRBV20-1,CSASDSGNPYEQYF,TGCAGTGCTAGTGATTCCGGGAATCCCTACGAGCAGTACTTC
TRBD1,-,TRBJ1-2,TRBV6-2/TRBV6-3,CASSWGQTYGYTF,TGTGCCAGCTCCTGGGGACAGACCTATGGCTACACCTTC
-,-,TRBJ2-3,TRBV6-2/TRBV6-3,CASRNSGGGGVADTQYF,TGTGCCAGCAGGAATAGCGGAGGAGGGGGGGTCGCAGATACGCAGTATTTT
-,-,TRBJ1-5,TRBV12-5,CASGLVSEDQPQHF,TGTGCTAGTGGTTTGGTATCGGAAGATCAGCCCCAGCATTTT
TRBD2,-,TRBJ2-5,TRBV30,CAAKGSGRHQETQYF,TGTGCCGCCAAAGGGAGCGGGAGACACCAAGAGACCCAGTACTTC
-,-,TRBJ2-6,TRBV23-1,CASSQSPTVGANVLTF,TGCGCCAGCAGTCAATCCCCGACAGTTGGGGCCAACGTCCTGACTTTC
-,-,TRBJ1-5,TRBV6-2/TRBV6-3,CASSLTGFQPQHF,TGTGCCAGCAGTCTCACAGGGTTTCAGCCCCAGCATTTT
-,-,TRBJ1-3,TRBV5-1,CASSRPGARDTIYF,TGCGCCAGCAGCCGGCCGGGGGCGCGGGACACCATATATTTT
TRBD1,-,TRBJ1-6,TRBV12-3/TRBV12-4,CASSRDRDSPLHF,TGTGCCAGCAGCCGGGACAGGGATTCACCCCTCCACTTT
-,-,TRBJ1-1,TRBV12-3/TRBV12-4,CASSGHQNTEAFF,TGTGCCAGCAGCGGACACCAGAACACTGAAGCTTTCTTT
TRBD2,-,TRBJ2-3,TRBV20-1,CSARGGTSGRDTQYF,TGCAGTGCTAGAGGGGGGACTAGCGGAAGGGATACGCAGTATTTT
TRBD2,-,TRBJ2-2,TRBV7-8,CASSLRGTSGHTGELFF,TGTGCCAGCAGCTTACGGGGGACTAGCGGGCACACCGGGGAGCTGTTTTTT
TRBD2,-,TRBJ2-1,TRBV9,CASSVGASGKDEQFF,TGTGCCAGCAGCGTAGGGGCTAGCGGGAAGGATGAGCAGTTCTTC
TRBD2,few,TRBJ2-5,TRBV7-9,CASSEGLAGVETQYF,TGTGCCAGCAGCGAAGGACTAGCGGGAGTGGAGACCCAGTACTTC
-,-,TRBJ2-7,TRBV14,CASSPRTFAEQYF,TGTGCCAGCAGCCCCAGGACATTTGCCGAGCAGTACTTC
-,-,TRBJ2-7,TRBV20-1,CSARAEPGNSYEQYF,TGCAGTGCTAGAGCTGAGCCAGGGAACTCCTACGAGCAGTACTTC
TRBD2,-,TRBJ2-3,TRBV20-1,CSAVGLAGPKPGDTQYF,TGCAGTGCGGTGGGACTAGCGGGACCGAAACCGGGAGATACGCAGTATTTT
-,-,TRBJ1-1,TRBV10-3,CAISESPANTEAFF,TGTGCCATCAGTGAGTCGCCGGCGAACACTGAAGCTTTCTTT
-,-,TRBJ2-1,TRBV4-2,CASSHGQNSYNEQFF,TGTGCCAGCAGCCACGGACAGAACTCCTACAATGAGCAGTTCTTC
-,-,TRBJ2-5,TRBV5-1,CASSLGAGTYQETQYF,TGCGCCAGCAGCTTGGGGGCAGGGACGTACCAAGAGACCCAGTACTTC
-,-,TRBJ1-1,TRBV2,CASSAGNPRGTEAFF,TGTGCCAGCAGTGCGGGCAACCCCCGGGGCACTGAAGCTTTCTTT
-,-,TRBJ1-2,TRBV10-3,CAISHTGESYGYTF,TGTGCCATCAGCCATACAGGAGAGAGCTATGGCTACACCTTC
-,-,TRBJ1-1,TRBV4-3,CASSLSEGGDTEAFF,TGCGCCAGCAGCCTCTCGGAAGGGGGGGACACTGAAGCTTTCTTT
-,-,TRBJ2-2,TRBV2,CASSDGGGYTGELFF,TGTGCCAGCAGTGACGGGGGCGGGTACACCGGGGAGCTGTTTTTT
-,-,TRBJ2-7,TRBV3-1,CASSQDLRTYEQYF,TGTGCCAGCAGCCAAGATCTAAGAACCTACGAGCAGTACTTC
-,-,TRBJ2-5,TRBV20-1,CSAIHGARGETQYF,TGCAGTGCTATCCACGGGGCTCGGGGAGAGACCCAGTACTTC
TRBD1,-,TRBJ1-6,TRBV12-3/TRBV12-4,CASSPGTGGSPLHF,TGTGCCAGCAGTCCCGGGACAGGAGGGTCACCCCTCCACTTT
TRBD2,-,TRBJ2-1,TRBV6-2/TRBV6-3,CASSLAAVGGRFYNEQFF,TGTGCCAGCAGCTTAGCTGCGGTGGGCGGGAGGTTCTACAATGAGCAGTTCTTC
TRBD2,-,TRBJ2-5,TRBV7-2,CASSSRTSGPSRPETQYF,TGTGCCAGCAGCTCCCGGACTAGCGGACCCTCAAGACCAGAGACCCAGTACTTC
-,-,TRBJ1-1,TRBV5-1,CASSWTPSGQMNTEAFF,TGCGCCAGCAGCTGGACCCCGTCCGGACAAATGAACACTGAAGCTTTCTTT
TRBD1,-,TRBJ2-5,TRBV5-1,CASSTGTGEGETQYF,TGCGCCAGCAGCACCGGGACAGGGGAGGGAGAGACCCAGTACTTC
-,-,TRBJ2-3,TRBV5-1,CATSRKNHTDTQYF,TGCGCCACTTCGAGAAAGAACCACACAGATACGCAGTATTTT
-,once,TRBJ2-7,TRBV12-3/TRBV12-4,CASSLGDVYEQYF,TGTGCCAGCAGTTTAGGGGACGTCTACGAGCAGTACTTC
TRBD2,-,TRBJ2-1,TRBV19,CASSPLSKLAGGYEQFF,TGTGCCAGTAGCCCATTGTCAAAGCTAGCGGGGGGCTATGAGCAGTTCTTC
-,-,TRBJ2-4,TRBV7-8,CASSRNRIAKNIQYF,TGTGCCAGCAGCAGAAACCGGATAGCCAAAAACATTCAGTACTTC
-,-,TRBJ2-7,TRBV6-5,CASTRADEQYF,TGTGCCAGCACTAGGGCGGATGAGCAGTACTTC
-,-,TRBJ2-3,TRBV7-3,CASSLLAPDTQYF,TGTGCCAGCAGCTTACTAGCGCCAGATACGCAGTATTTT
TRBD1,-,TRBJ1-6,TRBV7-9,CASSLRTGDNSPLHF,TGTGCCAGCAGCTTAAGGACAGGTGATAATTCACCCCTCCACTTT
-,-,TRBJ1-2,TRBV6-5,CASSYGGFYGYTF,TGTGCCAGCAGTTACGGGGGTTTCTATGGCTACACCTTC
-,-,TRBJ2-2,TRBV11-3,CASSLDAGRRELFF,TGTGCCAGCAGCTTAGATGCAGGGAGGAGGGAGCTGTTTTTT